What follows are 8 T cell receptor beta chains derived from one specimen sequenced in a study of blood T cell repertoires in COVID-19. The assay was immunoSEQ multiplex PCR, and TCRdb's table has in-frame clones only and misses some. The sample contains around 340,000 clones, roughly 90% of which appear only once. The material sequenced was PBMCs or T cells enriched from blood (not recorded which). These receptors were obtained from a woman aged 30 to 39 who had been exposed to COVID-19.

J is TRBJ2-7 and V is TRBV18; TRBD2 matches 11 bases. CDR1 and CDR2 from the germline V gene are KGHSH and LQKENI. The CDR3 has 16 amino acids. V dropped 3 bases and J dropped 7; count of bases not matched to a gene: 11. The CDR3 loop is CASSPGQLAGGGEQYF. In nucleotides, the CDR3 is TGTGCCAGCTCACCGGGACAGCTAGCGGGAGGAGGGGAGCAGTACTTC.

This clone was counted once. The chain recombines TRBV9 with TRBJ2-2, with a possible D match to TRBD2 (6 bases). CDR1 is SGDLS and CDR2 is YYNGEE in the germline V gene. Deletions cut 0 bases from V and 3 bases from J, with 6 bases between. The CDR3 runs to 14 residues. CDR3 coding DNA: TGTGCCAGCAGCGTAGCGGGAGACACCGGGGAGCTGTTTTTT. Protein product: CASSVAGDTGELFF.

J is TRBJ2-7 and V is TRBV7-8, with TRBD2 matching 10 bases. The CDR3 is 13 residues long. Germline lookup yields CDR1 SGHVS and CDR2 FQNEAQ. The V segment lost 3 bases and the J segment 7 bases; nucleotides outside the gene matches: 3. The chain's CDR3 is CASSFSGRREQYF. DNA for the CDR3: TGTGCCAGCAGCTTTAGCGGGAGGAGGGAGCAGTACTTC.

The chain recombines TRBV6-5 with TRBJ2-1; TRBD1 aligns across 9 bases. The germline CDR1 and CDR2 sequences are MNHEY and SVGAGI. The V and J ends lost 7 bases and 1 base, in that order; junction bases with no gene match: 2. The CDR3 has 14 amino acids. This chain's CDR3 is CASTGTGSYNEQFF. The CDR3 coding sequence is TGTGCCAGCACGGGGACAGGGTCCTACAATGAGCAGTTCTTC.

The chain combines TRBV7-9 with TRBJ2-7; 8 positions match TRBD2. The CDR3 is made up of 15 amino acids. The V and J ends lost 5 bases and 3 bases, in that order; junction bases with no gene match: 9. In germline, CDR1 is SEHNR, CDR2 FQNEAQ (reference sequence). CDR3 residues: CASSTAGTRGYEQYF. The CDR3 region has the DNA TGTGCCAGCAGCACAGCCGGGACTAGAGGCTACGAGCAGTACTTC.

As to this clone: This CDR3 is also generated by other DNA sequences in the sample. The V and J genes are TRBV5-1 and TRBJ1-1, with D uncertain. CDR3 size: 13 residues. Germline-derived CDR1 and CDR2 are SGHRS and YFSETQ. Trimming removed 2 bases from V and 2 bases from J, with 7 bases in between. The CDR3 here is CASSFEGNTEAFF. The CDR3, as DNA: TGCGCCAGCAGCTTTGAGGGAAACACTGAAGCTTTCTTT.

V usage is TRBV27 and J usage is TRBJ2-1, with D possibly matching TRBD2 (5 bases). The CDR3 is made up of 15 amino acids. With 4 bases removed from V and 7 bases from J, the gap between germline ends came to 17 bases. Looked up from germline, CDR1 is MNHEY and CDR2 is SMNVEV (reference sequence). CDR3 coding DNA: TGTGCCAGCAGTTATGGGGAGACTGGAAAAAATGAGCAGTTCTTC. This encodes CASSYGETGKNEQFF.

The CDR3 reads CASSLQSPGKGYTF. CDR3 bases: TGTGCCAGCAGCCTACAAAGTCCAGGGAAGGGCTACACCTTC. The V and J genes are TRBV14 and TRBJ1-2, with D possibly TRBD1 on 5 matching bases. Germline CDR1 reads SGHDN; CDR2 reads FVKESK. The CDR3 sequence is 14 residues long. V was shortened by 4 bases and J by 8 bases, with 17 bases between the two germline ends.